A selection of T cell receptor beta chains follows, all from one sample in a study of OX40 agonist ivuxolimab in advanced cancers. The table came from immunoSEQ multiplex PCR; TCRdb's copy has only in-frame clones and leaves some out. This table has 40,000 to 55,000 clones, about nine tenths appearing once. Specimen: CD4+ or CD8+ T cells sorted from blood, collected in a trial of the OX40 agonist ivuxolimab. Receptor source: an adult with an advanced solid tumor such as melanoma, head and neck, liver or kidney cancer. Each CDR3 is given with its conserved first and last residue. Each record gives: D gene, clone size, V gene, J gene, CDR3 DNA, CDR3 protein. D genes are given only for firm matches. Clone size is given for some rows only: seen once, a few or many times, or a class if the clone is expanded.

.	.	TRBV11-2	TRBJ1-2	TGTGCCAGCAGCTTAGATTCTCAGGGGACGGGCCGCTACACCTTC	CASSLDSQGTGRYTF
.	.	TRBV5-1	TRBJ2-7	TGCGCCAGCAGCCTCCGGGACCTCTCCTACGAGCAGCACTTC	CASSLRDLSYEQHF
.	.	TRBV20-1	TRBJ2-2	TGCAGCGGGGACTCGGCCGGGGAGCTGTTTTTT	CSGDSAGELFF
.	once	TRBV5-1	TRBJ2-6	TGCGCCAGCAGTCCGCGTGGGGCCAACGTCCTGACTTTC	CASSPRGANVLTF
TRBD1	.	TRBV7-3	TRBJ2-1	TGTGCCAGCAGCTCGGGACAGACCCACAATGAGCAGTTCTTC	CASSSGQTHNEQFF
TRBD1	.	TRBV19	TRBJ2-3	TGTGCCAGTAGTAGGAGGACAGGTACCACAGATACGCAGTATTTT	CASSRRTGTTDTQYF
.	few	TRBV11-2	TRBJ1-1	TGTGCCAGCAGCTTAGGAGACGGATTGAACACTGAAGCTTTCTTT	CASSLGDGLNTEAFF
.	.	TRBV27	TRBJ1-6	TGTGCCAGCAACCCCAGGAGCTCCTATAATTCACCCCTCCACTTT	CASNPRSSYNSPLHF
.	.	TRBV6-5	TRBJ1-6	TGTGCCAGCAGCAGGGGCCGGGACACTAATTCACCCCTCCACTTT	CASSRGRDTNSPLHF
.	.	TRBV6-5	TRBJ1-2	TGTGCCACCTCAGGGTTTGGCTATGGCTACACCTTC	CATSGFGYGYTF
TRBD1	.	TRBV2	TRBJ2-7	TGTGCCAGCGTTGGACAGGCCTACGAGCAGTACTTC	CASVGQAYEQYF
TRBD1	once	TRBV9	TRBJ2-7	TGTGCCAGCAGCCGCACTGTCGGGACAGGTGTAGACGAGCAGTACTTC	CASSRTVGTGVDEQYF
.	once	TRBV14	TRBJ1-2	TGTGCCAGCAGCCGACTAGGGGGGGCGGACTATGGCTACACCTTC	CASSRLGGADYGYTF
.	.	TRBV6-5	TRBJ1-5	TGTGCCAGCAGACAGGTTATCGGCAATCAGCCCCAGCATTTT	CASRQVIGNQPQHF
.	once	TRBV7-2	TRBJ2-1	TGTGCCAGCAGCTTTAATTTTCCCGGGAGCTCCTACAATGAGCAGTTCTTC	CASSFNFPGSSYNEQFF
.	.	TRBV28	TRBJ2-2	TGTGCCAGCAGTTCCTCCCCCGGGGAGCTGTTTTTT	CASSSSPGELFF
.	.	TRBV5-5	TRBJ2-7	TGTGCCAGCAGCTTGGCCATCGGGGGCCTTCCTGTCGAGCAGTACTTC	CASSLAIGGLPVEQYF
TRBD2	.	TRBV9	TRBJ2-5	TGTGCCAGCAGCGTAACCCCCGCGGGGGGGGGCCTAGAGACCCAGTACTTC	CASSVTPAGGGLETQYF
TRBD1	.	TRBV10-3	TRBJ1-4	TGTGCCATCAGTGAGTTGGGACAGGGTGAAAAACTGTTTTTT	CAISELGQGEKLFF
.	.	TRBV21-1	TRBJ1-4	TGTGCCAGCAGCAACCCCGTTGCGCACAGGGGGGGGAGGGCAACTAATGAAAAACTGTTTTTT	CASSNPVAHRGGRATNEKLFF
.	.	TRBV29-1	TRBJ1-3	TGCAGCGTTGCTACTTTAGGTTCTGGAAACACCATATATTTT	CSVATLGSGNTIYF
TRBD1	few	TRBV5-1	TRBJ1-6	TGCGCCAGCAGCTTACAGGGGGCTAGTTCACCCCTCCACTTT	CASSLQGASSPLHF
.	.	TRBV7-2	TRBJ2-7	TGTGCCAGCAGCTTAGCCTACCTACGATCGCAGTACTTC	CASSLAYLRSQYF
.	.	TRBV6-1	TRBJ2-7	TGTGCCAGCAGTGAAGACGCACACTACGAGCAGTACTTC	CASSEDAHYEQYF
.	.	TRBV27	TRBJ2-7	TGTGCCAGCAGAGGAGAGGCAGGCTCCTACGAGCAGTACTTC	CASRGEAGSYEQYF
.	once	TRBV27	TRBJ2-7	TGTGCCAGCACCCGATCGGAGGGGGCGGACGAGCAGTACTTC	CASTRSEGADEQYF
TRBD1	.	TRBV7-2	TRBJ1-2	TGTGCCAGCAGCTTAGACCAGGGGGACTATGGCTACACCTTC	CASSLDQGDYGYTF
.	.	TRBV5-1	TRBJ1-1	TGCGCCAGCAGCGTGGAGGGCCTCACTGAAGCTTTCTTT	CASSVEGLTEAFF
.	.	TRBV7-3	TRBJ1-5	TGTGCCAGCAGCGTAAAGACAGGCGCACCCCAGCATTTT	CASSVKTGAPQHF
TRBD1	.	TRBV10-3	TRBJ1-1	TGTGCCATCAGGCCCGGGACAGAGAACACTGAAGCTTTCTTT	CAIRPGTENTEAFF
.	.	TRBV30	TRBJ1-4	TGTGCCTGGACCAGACGGTCAACTAATGAAAAACTGTTTTTT	CAWTRRSTNEKLFF
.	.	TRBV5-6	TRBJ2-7	TGTGCCAGCAGCTTGAGGTGGACTGACGTCCTAGACGAGCAGTACTTC	CASSLRWTDVLDEQYF
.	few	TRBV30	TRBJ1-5	TGTGCCTGGAGTGCGTACAAGGCTAATCAGCCCCAGCATTTT	CAWSAYKANQPQHF
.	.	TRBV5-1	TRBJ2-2	TGCGCCAGCAGCTTTAGCGACGCGGGGCACACCGGGGAGCTGTTTTTT	CASSFSDAGHTGELFF
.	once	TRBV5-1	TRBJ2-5	TGCGCCAGCAGCAGCACGGGGGGCATGCAAGAGACCCAGTACTTC	CASSSTGGMQETQYF
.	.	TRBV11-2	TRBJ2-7	TGTGCCAGCAGCTTAGAAACAGCAGCGGTCGAGCAGTACTTC	CASSLETAAVEQYF
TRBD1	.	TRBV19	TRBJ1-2	TGTGCCAGTAGTATGCGGCAGGGACAGGTCAACTATGGCTACACCTTC	CASSMRQGQVNYGYTF
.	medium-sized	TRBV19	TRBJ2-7	TGTGCCAGTAGTACCCGCCAAGGGGGAGATACTTACGAGCAGTACTTC	CASSTRQGGDTYEQYF
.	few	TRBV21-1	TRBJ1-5	TGTGCCAGCAGCAAAGACGGCAGAGATTTTTATAGCAATCAGCCCCAGCATTTT	CASSKDGRDFYSNQPQHF
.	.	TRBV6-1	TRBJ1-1	TGTGCCAGCAGTTTAAACAGGAACACTGAAGCTTTCTTT	CASSLNRNTEAFF
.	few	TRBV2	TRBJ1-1	TGTGCCAGCAGTACAGAAATGGGGACTGAAGCTTTCTTT	CASSTEMGTEAFF
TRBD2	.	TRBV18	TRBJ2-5	TGTGCCAGCTCACCTCGGGCTAGCGGTGGCTGGGAGACCCAGTACTTC	CASSPRASGGWETQYF
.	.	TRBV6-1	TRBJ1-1	TGTGCCAGCAGCCGTACTATGACAAATTTTGAAGCTTTCTTT	CASSRTMTNFEAFF
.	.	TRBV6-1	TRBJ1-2	TGTGCCAGCAGTGAACGGAAGTCCTATGGCTACACCTTC	CASSERKSYGYTF
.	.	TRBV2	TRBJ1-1	TGTGCCAGCAGTGAGGTCGGGGGGGACACTGAAGCTTTCTTT	CASSEVGGDTEAFF
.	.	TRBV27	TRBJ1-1	TGTGCCAGCAGTTTTCAAGGGGCTGAAGCTTTCTTT	CASSFQGAEAFF
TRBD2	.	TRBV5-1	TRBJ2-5	TGCGCCAGCAGCTTGGCGGCGGGGGTCCAAGAGACCCAGTACTTC	CASSLAAGVQETQYF
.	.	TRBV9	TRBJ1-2	TGTGCCAGCTCCACTGCCGGGGGGTCGGGAGGCTACACCTTC	CASSTAGGSGGYTF
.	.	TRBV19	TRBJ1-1	TGTGCCAGTAGGGTTGAAGCGGATGAAGCTTTCTTT	CASRVEADEAFF
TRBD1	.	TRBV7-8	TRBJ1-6	TGTGCCAGCAGCTTAGTCAGGGGGGATTCACCCCTCCACTTT	CASSLVRGDSPLHF
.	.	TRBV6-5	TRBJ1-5	TGTGCCAGCACCAGGGCGGGTCAGCCCCAGCATTTT	CASTRAGQPQHF
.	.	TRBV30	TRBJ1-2	TGTGCCTGGAGTGTCGGCTATGGCTACACCTTC	CAWSVGYGYTF
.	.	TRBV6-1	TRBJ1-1	TGTGCCAGCAGTGAACACAGGGTTAGTGAAGCTTTCTTT	CASSEHRVSEAFF